This T cell receptor (beta chain) is drawn from a study of blood T cell repertoires in COVID-19 (dated by TCRdb to the early 2020s). With regard to the full study: Samples covering the acute and convalescent phases of COVID-19 were provided by collaborators in the United States, Italy and Spain. The prospective study material was composed of cDNA or gDNA derived from T cells, B-cell-depleted T cells, or PBMCs. Deeply sampled blood TCRbeta repertoires from subjects exposed to, actively infected with, or recovered from COVID-19 were included in the dataset. The repertoires were made available in a free public database intended to serve as a resource for research on the immune response to SARS-CoV-2. The samples were drawn from the first 160 participants of the ongoing ImmuneRACE study and from about 1,200 subjects provided by 6 global collaborators. The sample metadata nearly always contained a de-identified subject ID, COVID-19 status, age in years and sex. HLA class I and class II types, where available, came from metadata supplied by the sample provider rather than from assay-based typing.

A second Seattle source provided samples from volunteer blood donors who had recovered from COVID-19. The collaborating institutions used their own protocols to collect whole blood in K2EDTA tubes. For TCRbeta analysis, collaborator samples were shipped as frozen whole blood, as isolated PBMCs, or as DNA extracted from either sample type. The immunoSEQ Assay, a bias-controlled multiplex PCR, was used to amplify TCRbeta CDR3 regions from genomic DNA. The authors processed their data as follows. Nucleated cell counts per sample were estimated from amplification of reference gene primers within the assay. To quantify the absolute abundance of each unique TCRbeta CDR3 rearrangement, sequence reads were collapsed and filtered. For each sample, productive Simpson clonality was calculated as the square root of Simpson's diversity index across productive rearrangements. TCRdb re-hosts the immuneACCESS table, in-frame sequences only. Its copies lack some clones; in the studies checked, an unresolved V gene accounts for under half of them, and the cause for the rest is not known. That table furnishes V, J and clone size, whereas the DNA furnished D and trimming. The sample table records roughly 130,000 clones; more than 70% of these occur just once. Jointly, the top ten make up around 13% of the sample.

What the research found in general, with its limitations: Clinical and demographic metadata were provided uncurated, with the amount varying by source and participant.

The CDR3 contains 12 residues, cysteine and phenylalanine counted. Only CDR3 DNA is held: 36 bases, read in frame from base 1. Relative to germline, V is 6 bases shorter and J is 16 bases shorter, with 19 bases between their ends. A note on this clone: Its specific antigen is unknown. Base qualities are not provided; no much larger clone lies one nucleotide away.

The sequenced sample consisted of peripheral blood. The origin of this receptor is a woman aged 25 to 39 who had recovered from COVID-19. The chain is encoded by TRBV12-3 or TRBV12-4 joined to TRBJ2-1; the D gene is perhaps TRBD2, on 6 matching bases. The base sequence is TGTGCCAGCAGCTCCCCGGCGGGAAAAAAATTCTTC. It encodes CASSSPAGKKFF.